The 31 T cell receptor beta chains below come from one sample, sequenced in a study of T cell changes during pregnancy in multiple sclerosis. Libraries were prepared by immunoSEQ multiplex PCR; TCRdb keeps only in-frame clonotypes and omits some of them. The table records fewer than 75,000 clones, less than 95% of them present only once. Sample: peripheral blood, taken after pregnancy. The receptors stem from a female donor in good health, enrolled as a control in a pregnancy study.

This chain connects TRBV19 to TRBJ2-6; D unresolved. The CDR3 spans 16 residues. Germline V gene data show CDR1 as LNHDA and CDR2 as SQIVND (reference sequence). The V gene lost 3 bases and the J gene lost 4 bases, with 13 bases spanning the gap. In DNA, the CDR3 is TGTGCCAGTAGTATTTTCGCTAATCGGGGGGCCAACGTCCTGACTTTC. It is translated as CASSIFANRGANVLTF.

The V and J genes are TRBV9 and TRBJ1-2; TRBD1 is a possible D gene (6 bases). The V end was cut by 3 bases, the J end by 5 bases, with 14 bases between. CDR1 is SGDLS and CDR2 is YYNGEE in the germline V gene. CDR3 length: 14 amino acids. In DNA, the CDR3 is TGTGCCAGCAGCGACAACAGGGCTTGGTATGGCTACACCTTC. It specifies CASSDNRAWYGYTF.

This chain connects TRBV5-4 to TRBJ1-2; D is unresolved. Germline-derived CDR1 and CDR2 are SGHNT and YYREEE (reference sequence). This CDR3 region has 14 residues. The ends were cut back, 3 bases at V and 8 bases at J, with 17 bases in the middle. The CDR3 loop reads CASSSVSGAGGYTF. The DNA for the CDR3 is TGTGCCAGCAGCTCGGTGAGCGGCGCCGGGGGCTACACCTTC. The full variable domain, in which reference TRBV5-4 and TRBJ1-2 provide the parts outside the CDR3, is ETGVTQSPTHLIKTRGQQVTLRCSSQSGHNTVSWYQQALGQGPQFIFQYYREEENGRGNFPPRFSGLQFPNYSSELNVNALELDDSALYLCASSSVSGAGGYTFGSGTRLTVV.

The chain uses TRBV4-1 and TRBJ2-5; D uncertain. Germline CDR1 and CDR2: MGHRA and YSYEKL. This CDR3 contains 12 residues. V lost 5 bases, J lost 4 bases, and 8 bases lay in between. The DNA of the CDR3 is TGCGCCAGCAGCGAGTATGGAGAGACCCAGTACTTC. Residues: CASSEYGETQYF.

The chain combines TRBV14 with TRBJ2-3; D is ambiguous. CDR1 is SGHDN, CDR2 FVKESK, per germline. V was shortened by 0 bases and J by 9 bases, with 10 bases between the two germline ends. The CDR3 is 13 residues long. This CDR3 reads CASSQDGGITQYF. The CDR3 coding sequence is TGTGCCAGCAGCCAAGACGGCGGAATAACGCAGTATTTT. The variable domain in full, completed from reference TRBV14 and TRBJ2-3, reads EAGVTQFPSHSVIEKGQTVTLRCDPISGHDNLYWYRRVMGKEIKFLLHFVKESKQDESGMPNNRFLAERTGGTYSTLKVQPAELEDSGVYFCASSQDGGITQYFGPGTRLTVL.

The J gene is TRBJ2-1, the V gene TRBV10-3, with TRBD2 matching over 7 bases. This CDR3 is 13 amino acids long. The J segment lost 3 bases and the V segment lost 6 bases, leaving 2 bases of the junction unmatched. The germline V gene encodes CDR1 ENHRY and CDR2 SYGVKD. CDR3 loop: CAIRAGVYNEQFF. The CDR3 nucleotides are TGTGCCATCAGGGCGGGAGTCTACAATGAGCAGTTCTTC.

The CDR3 DNA sequence: TGTGCCAGCAGTTCCCCCCCGCAGGGTTCTAGTGGAAACACCATATATTTT. Its translation: CASSSPPQGSSGNTIYF. The V and J genes are TRBV28 and TRBJ1-3, with D tentatively TRBD1 (5 bases). The ends were cut back, 4 bases at V and 3 bases at J, with 19 bases in the middle. In germline, CDR1 is MDHEN, CDR2 SYDVKM. The length of the CDR3 is 17 residues.

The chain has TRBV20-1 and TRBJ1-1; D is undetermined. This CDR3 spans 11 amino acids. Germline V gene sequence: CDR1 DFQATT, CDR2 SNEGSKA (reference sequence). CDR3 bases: TGCAGCTGTGTGAACATCGCTGAAGCTTTCTTT. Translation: CSCVNIAEAFF.

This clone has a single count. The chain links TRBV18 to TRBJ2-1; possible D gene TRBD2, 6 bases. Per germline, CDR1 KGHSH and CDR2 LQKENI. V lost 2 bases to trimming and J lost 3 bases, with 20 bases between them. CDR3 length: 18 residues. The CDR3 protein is CASSPVAVTRGFYNEQFF. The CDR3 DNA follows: TGTGCCAGCTCACCAGTAGCGGTTACGAGAGGCTTCTACAATGAGCAGTTCTTC.

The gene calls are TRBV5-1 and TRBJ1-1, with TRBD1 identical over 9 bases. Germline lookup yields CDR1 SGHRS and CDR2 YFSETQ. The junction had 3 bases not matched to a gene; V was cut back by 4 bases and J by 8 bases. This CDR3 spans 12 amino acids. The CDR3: CASSGGTGEAFF. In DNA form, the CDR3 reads TGCGCCAGCAGCGGCGGGACAGGGGAAGCTTTCTTT.

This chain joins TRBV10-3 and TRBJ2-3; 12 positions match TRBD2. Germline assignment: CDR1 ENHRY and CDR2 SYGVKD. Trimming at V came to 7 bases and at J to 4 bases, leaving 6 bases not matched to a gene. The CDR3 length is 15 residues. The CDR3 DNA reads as TGTGCCATCATGACGACTAGCGGGAGTGCAGATACGCAGTATTTT. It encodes CAIMTTSGSADTQYF.

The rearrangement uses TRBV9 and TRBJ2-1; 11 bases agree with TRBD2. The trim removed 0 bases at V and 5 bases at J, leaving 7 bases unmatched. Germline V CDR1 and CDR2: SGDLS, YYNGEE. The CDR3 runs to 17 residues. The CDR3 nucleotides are TGTGCCAGCAGCGTAGCGAGTAGCGGGGGGGCCAACAATGAGCAGTTCTTC. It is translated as CASSVASSGGANNEQFF.

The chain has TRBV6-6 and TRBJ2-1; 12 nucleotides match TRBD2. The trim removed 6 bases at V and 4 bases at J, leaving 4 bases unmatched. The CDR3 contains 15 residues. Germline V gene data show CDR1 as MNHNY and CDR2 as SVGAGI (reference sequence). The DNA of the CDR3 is TGTGCCAGCAGCGCCCTAGCGGGGGGGTACAATGAGCAGTTCTTC. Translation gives CASSALAGGYNEQFF.

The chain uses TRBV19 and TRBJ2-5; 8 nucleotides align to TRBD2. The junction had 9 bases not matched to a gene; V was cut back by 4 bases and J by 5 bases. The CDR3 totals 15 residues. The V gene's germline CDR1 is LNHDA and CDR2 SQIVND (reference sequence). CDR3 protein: CASSSQAGVGETQYF. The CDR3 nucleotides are TGTGCCAGTAGTAGTCAAGCGGGGGTCGGGGAGACCCAGTACTTC. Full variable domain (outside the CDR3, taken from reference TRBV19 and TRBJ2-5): DGGITQSPKYLFRKEGQNVTLSCEQNLNHDAMYWYRQDPGQGLRLIYYSQIVNDFQKGDIAEGYSVSREKKESFPLTVTSAQKNPTAFYLCASSSQAGVGETQYFGPGTRLLVL.

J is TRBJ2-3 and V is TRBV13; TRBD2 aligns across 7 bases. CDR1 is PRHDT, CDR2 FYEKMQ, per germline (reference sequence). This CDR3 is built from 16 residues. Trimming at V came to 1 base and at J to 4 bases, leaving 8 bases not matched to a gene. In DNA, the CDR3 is TGTGCCAGCAGCTTAGCCCGAGCGGGAAGCTCAGATACGCAGTATTTT. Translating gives CASSLARAGSSDTQYF.

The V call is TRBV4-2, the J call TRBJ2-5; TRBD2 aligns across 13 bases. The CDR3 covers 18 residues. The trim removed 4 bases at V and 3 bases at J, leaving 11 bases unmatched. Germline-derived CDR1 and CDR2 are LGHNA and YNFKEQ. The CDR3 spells CASSLLLAGGREEETQYF. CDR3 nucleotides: TGTGCCAGCAGCCTCTTACTAGCGGGGGGGCGGGAAGAAGAGACCCAGTACTTC.

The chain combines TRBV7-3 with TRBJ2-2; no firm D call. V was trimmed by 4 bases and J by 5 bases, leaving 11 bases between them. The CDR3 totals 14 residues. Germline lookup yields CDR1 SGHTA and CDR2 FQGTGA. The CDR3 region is CASSSRRETGELFF. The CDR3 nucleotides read TGTGCCAGCAGCTCGAGGAGAGAGACCGGGGAGCTGTTTTTT.

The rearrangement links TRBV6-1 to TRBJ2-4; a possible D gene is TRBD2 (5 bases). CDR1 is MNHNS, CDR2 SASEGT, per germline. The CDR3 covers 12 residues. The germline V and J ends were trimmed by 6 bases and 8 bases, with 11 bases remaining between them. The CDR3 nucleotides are TGTGCCAGCAGCCCCACGAGGGACATTCAGTACTTC. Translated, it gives CASSPTRDIQYF.

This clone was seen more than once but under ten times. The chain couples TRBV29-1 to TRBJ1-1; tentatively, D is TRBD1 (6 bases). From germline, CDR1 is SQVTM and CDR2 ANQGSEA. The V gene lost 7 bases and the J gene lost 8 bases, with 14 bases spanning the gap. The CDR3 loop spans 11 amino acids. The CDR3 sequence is CSGHRELEAFF. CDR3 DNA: TGCAGCGGGCACAGGGAATTGGAAGCTTTCTTT.

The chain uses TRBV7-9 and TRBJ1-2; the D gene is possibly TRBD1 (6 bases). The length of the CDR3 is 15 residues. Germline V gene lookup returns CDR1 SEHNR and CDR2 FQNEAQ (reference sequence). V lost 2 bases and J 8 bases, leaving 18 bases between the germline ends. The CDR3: CASSLLGRGLGGYTF. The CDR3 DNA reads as TGTGCCAGCAGCTTATTGGGCAGGGGCCTGGGAGGCTACACCTTC.

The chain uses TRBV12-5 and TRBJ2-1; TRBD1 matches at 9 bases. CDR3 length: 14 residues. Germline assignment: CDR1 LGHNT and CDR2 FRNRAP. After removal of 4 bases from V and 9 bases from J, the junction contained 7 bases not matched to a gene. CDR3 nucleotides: TGTGCTAGTGGTTCGTACAGGGGGCCTGTTGAGCAGTTCTTC. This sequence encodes CASGSYRGPVEQFF.

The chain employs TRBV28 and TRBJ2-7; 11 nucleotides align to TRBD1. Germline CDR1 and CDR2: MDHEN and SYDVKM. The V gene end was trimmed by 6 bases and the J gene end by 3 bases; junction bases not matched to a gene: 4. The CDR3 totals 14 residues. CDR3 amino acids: CASSSGTGGYEQYF. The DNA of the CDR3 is TGTGCCAGCAGCTCCGGGACAGGGGGCTACGAGCAGTACTTC.

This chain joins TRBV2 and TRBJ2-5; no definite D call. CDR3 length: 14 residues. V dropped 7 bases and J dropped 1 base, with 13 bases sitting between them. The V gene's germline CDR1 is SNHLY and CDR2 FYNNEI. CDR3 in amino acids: CASNPSEIQETQYF. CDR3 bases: TGTGCCAGCAACCCCTCAGAAATCCAAGAGACCCAGTACTTC.

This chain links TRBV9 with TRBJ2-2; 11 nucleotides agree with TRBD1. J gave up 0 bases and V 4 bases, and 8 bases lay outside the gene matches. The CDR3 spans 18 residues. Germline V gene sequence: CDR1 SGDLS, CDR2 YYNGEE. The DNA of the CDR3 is TGTGCCAGCAGCTCCACAGGGACAGGGGGATCGAACACCGGGGAGCTGTTTTTT. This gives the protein CASSSTGTGGSNTGELFF.

In DNA form, the CDR3 reads TGTGCCAGCAGTCCGACAGGGATCCTCTACGAGCAGTACTTC. It encodes CASSPTGILYEQYF. The chain uses TRBV28 and TRBJ2-7; 7 nucleotides line up with TRBD1. Germline-derived CDR1 and CDR2 are MDHEN and SYDVKM. There are 14 residues in the CDR3. The V gene end was trimmed by 5 bases and the J gene end by 3 bases; junction bases not matched to a gene: 7.

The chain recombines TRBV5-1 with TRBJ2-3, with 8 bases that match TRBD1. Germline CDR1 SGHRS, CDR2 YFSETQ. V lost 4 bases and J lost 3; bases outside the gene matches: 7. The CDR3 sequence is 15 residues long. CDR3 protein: CASSPGQGRTDTQYF. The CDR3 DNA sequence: TGCGCCAGCAGCCCTGGACAGGGACGGACAGATACGCAGTATTTT.

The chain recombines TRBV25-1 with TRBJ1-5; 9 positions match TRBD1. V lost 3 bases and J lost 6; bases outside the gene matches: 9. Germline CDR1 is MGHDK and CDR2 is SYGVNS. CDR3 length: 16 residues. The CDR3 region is CASSESGTGMGQPQHF. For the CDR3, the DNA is TGTGCCAGCAGTGAGTCCGGGACAGGGATGGGTCAGCCCCAGCATTTT.

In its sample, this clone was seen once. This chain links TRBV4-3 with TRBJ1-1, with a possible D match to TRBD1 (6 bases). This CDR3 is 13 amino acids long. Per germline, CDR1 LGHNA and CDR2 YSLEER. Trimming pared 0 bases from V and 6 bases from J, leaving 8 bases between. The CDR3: CASSQEGGAEAFF. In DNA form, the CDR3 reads TGCGCCAGCAGCCAAGAAGGGGGGGCTGAAGCTTTCTTT.

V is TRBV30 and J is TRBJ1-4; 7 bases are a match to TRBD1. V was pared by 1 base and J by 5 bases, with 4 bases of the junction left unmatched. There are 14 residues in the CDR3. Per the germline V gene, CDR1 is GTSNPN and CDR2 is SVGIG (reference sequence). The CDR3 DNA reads TGTGCCTGGAGTGCCGGACAGGTGAATGAAAAACTGTTTTTT. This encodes CAWSAGQVNEKLFF.

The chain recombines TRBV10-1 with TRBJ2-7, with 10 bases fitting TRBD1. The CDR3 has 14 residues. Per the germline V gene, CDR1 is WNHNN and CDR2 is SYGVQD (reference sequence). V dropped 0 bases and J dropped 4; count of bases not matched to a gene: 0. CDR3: CASSESGQGYEQYF. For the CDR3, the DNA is TGCGCCAGCAGTGAGTCGGGACAGGGGTACGAGCAGTACTTC.

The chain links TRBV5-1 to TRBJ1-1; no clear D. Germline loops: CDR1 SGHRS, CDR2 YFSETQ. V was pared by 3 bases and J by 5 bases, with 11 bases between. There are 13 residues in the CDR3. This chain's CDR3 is CASSSPGRTEAFF. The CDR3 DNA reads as TGCGCCAGCAGCTCCCCCGGGAGGACTGAAGCTTTCTTT.